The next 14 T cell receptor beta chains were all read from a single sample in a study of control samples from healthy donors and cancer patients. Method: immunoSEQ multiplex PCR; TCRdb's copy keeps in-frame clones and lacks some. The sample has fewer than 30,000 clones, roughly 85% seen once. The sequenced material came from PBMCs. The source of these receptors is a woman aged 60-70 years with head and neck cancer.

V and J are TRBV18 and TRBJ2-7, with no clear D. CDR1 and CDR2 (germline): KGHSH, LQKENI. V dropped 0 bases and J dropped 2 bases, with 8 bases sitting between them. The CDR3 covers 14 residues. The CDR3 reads CASSPPGGTYEQYF. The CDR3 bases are TGTGCCAGCTCACCACCGGGCGGCACCTACGAGCAGTACTTC.

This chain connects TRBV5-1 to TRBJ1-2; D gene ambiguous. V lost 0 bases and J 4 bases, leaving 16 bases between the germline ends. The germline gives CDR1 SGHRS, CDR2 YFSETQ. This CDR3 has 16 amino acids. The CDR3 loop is CASSLAGRTGGYGYTF. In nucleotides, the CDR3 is TGCGCCAGCAGCTTGGCGGGTCGAACGGGTGGCTATGGCTACACCTTC.

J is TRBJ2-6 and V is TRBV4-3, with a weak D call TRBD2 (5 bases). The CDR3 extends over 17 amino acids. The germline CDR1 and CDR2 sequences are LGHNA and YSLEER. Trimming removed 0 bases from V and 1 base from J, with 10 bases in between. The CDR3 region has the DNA TGCGCCAGCAGCCAAGATTTATCGGGGTCTGGGGCCAACGTCCTGACTTTC. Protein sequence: CASSQDLSGSGANVLTF.

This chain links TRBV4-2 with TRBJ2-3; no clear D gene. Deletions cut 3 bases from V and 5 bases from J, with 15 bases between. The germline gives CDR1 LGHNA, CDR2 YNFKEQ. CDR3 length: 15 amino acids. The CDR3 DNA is TGTGCCAGCAGCCAGAATGGCGTATTGAGAGATACGCAGTATTTT. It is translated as CASSQNGVLRDTQYF.

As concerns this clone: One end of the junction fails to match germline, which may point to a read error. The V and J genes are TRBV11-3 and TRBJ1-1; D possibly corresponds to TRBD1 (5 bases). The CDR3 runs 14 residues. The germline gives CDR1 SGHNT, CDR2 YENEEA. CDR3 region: CASRLVGTGTEAFF. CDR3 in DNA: TGTGCCAGCAGGTTAGTCGGGACCGGCACTGAAGCTTTCTTT.

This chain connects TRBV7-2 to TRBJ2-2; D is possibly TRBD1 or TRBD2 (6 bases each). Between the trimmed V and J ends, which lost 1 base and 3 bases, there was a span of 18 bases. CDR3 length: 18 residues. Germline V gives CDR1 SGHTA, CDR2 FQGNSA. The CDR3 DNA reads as TGTGCCAGCAGCTTAGGATTGGGGGGCGCGGTTGACACCGGGGAGCTGTTTTTT. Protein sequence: CASSLGLGGAVDTGELFF.

The CDR3 DNA sequence: TGTGCCATCCAGCGGAGGGGCGGTGGAGGATACGAGCAGTACTTC. Residues: CAIQRRGGGGYEQYF. The chain uses TRBV21-1 and TRBJ2-7; TRBD2 was called by the table and not checked on the DNA. TRBV21-1 is tagged as a pseudogene. CDR3 length: 15 amino acids.

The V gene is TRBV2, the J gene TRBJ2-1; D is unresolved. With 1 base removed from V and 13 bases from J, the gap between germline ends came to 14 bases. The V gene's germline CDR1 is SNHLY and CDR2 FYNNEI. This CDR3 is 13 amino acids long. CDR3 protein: CASSEGGSQIQFF. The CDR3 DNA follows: TGTGCCAGCAGTGAAGGAGGCTCACAGATTCAGTTCTTC.

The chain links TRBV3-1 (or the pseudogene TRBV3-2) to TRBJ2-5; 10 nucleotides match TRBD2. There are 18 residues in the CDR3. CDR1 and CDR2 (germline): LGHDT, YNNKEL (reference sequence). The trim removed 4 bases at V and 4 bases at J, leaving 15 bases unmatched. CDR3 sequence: CASSPQLGRAGGIETQYF. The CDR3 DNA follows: TGTGCCAGCAGCCCCCAATTGGGGAGAGCGGGAGGGATAGAGACCCAGTACTTC.

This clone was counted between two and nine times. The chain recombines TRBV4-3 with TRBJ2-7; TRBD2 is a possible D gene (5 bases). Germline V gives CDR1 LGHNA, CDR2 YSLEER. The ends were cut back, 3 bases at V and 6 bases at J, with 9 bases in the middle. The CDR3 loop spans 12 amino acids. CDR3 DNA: TGCGCCAGCAGCCAGCCCGCGGGCGAGCAGTACTTC. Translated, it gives CASSQPAGEQYF.

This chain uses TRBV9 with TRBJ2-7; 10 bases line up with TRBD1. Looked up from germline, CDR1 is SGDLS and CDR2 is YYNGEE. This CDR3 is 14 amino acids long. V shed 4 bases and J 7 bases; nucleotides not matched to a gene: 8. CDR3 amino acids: CASSLRQGAWEQYF. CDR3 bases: TGTGCCAGCAGCCTCCGACAGGGGGCTTGGGAGCAGTACTTC.

In DNA form, the CDR3 reads TGTGCCAGCAGCTTAGGTCCAGGACAACCCAATCAGCCCCAGCATTTT. It encodes CASSLGPGQPNQPQHF. The V and J genes are TRBV5-5 and TRBJ1-5, with a tentative D call TRBD1 (5 bases). This CDR3 spans 16 amino acids. Germline V gene sequence: CDR1 SGHKS, CDR2 YYEKEE (reference sequence). The V end lost 2 bases, the J end lost 3 bases, and 15 bases lay between the germline ends.

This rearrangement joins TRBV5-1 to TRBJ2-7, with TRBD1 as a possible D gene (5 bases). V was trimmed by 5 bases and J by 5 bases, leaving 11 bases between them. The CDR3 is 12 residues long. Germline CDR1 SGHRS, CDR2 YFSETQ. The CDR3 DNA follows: TGCGCCAGCAGATCTCTCAGGGACGAGCAGTACTTC. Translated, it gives CASRSLRDEQYF.

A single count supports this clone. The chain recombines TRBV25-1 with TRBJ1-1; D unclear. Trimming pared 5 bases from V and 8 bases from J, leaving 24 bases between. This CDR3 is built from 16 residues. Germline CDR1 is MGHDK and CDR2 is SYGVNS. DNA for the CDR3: TGTGCCAGCAGTAGCTCCGAGGCGGCAGGAATTTCCGAAGCTTTCTTT. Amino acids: CASSSSEAAGISEAFF.